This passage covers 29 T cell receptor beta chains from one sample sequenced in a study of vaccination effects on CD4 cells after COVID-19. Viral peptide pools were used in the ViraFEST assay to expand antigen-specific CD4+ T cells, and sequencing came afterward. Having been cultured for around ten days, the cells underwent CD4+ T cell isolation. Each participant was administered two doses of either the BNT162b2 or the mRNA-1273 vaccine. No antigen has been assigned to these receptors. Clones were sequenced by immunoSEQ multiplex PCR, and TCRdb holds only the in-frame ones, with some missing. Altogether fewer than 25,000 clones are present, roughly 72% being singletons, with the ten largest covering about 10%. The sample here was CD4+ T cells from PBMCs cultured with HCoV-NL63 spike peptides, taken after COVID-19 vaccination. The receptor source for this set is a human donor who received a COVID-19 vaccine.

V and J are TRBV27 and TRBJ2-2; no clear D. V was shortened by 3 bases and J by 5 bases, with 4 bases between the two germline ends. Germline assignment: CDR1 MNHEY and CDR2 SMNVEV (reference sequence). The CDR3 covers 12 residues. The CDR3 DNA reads TGTGCCAGCAGTTTCTGGACCGGGGAGCTGTTTTTT. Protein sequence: CASSFWTGELFF.

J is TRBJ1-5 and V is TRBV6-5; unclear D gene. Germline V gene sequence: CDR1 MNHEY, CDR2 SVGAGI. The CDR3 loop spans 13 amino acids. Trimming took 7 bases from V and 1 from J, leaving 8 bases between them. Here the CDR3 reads CASKTPSNQPQHF. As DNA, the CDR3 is TGTGCCAGCAAGACACCAAGCAATCAGCCCCAGCATTTT.

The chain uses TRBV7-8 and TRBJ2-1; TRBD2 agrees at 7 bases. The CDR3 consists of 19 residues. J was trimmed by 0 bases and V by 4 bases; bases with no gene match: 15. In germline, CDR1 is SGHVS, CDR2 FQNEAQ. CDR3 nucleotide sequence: TGTGCCAGCAGCTCTGTACCTAGCGGTAGCTGGAGCTCCTACAATGAGCAGTTCTTC. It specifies CASSSVPSGSWSSYNEQFF.

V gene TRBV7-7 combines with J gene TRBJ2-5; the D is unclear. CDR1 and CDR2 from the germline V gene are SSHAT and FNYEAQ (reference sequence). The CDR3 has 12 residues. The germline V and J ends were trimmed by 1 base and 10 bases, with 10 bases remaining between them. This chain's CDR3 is CASSLDGQNQYF. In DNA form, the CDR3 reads TGTGCCAGCAGCTTAGATGGTCAGAACCAGTACTTC.

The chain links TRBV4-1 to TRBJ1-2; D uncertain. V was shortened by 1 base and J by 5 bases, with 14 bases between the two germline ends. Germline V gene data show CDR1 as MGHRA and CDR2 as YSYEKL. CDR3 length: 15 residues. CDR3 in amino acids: CASSQVPSSSYGYTF. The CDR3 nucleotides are TGCGCCAGCAGCCAAGTTCCGTCTTCTAGTTATGGCTACACCTTC.

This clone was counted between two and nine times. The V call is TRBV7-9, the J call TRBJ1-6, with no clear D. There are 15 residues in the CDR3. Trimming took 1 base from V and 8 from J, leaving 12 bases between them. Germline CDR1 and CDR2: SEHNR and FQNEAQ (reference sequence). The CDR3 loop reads CASSLGSDRHSPLHF. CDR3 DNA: TGTGCCAGCAGCTTAGGGTCAGACCGACATTCACCCCTCCACTTT.

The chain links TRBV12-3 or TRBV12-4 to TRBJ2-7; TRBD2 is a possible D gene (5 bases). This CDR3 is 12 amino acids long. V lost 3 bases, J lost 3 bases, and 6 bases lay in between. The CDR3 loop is CASSFRDYEQYF. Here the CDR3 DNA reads TGTGCCAGCAGTTTCCGGGACTACGAGCAGTACTTC.

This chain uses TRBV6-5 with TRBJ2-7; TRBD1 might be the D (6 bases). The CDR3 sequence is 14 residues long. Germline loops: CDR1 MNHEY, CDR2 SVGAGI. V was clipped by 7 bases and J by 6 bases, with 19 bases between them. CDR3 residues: CASKSGDLRGEQYF. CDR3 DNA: TGTGCCAGCAAATCAGGGGATCTTAGGGGCGAGCAGTACTTC.

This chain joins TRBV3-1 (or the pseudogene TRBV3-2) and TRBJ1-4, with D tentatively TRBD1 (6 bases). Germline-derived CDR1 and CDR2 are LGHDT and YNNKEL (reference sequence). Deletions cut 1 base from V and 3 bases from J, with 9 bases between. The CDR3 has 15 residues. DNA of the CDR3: TGTGCCAGCAGCCAAGGACAGGTCCCTAATGAAAAACTGTTTTTT. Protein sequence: CASSQGQVPNEKLFF.

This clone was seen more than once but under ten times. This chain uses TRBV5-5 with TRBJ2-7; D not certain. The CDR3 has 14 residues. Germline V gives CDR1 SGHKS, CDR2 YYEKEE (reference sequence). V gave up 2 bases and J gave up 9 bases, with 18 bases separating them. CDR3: CASSFSGSYLGQYF. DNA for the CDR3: TGTGCCAGCAGCTTCTCCGGGTCCTACTTAGGGCAGTACTTC.

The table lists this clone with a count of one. CDR3 loop: CASSLRGLPDTQYF. The CDR3 bases are TGCGCCAGCAGCTTGCGCGGGTTGCCAGATACGCAGTATTTT. The chain joins TRBV5-1 to TRBJ2-3, with D possibly TRBD2 on 5 matching bases. CDR3 length: 14 residues. Trimming shortened V by 1 base and J by 4 bases, and 10 bases separated the two germline ends. Germline-derived CDR1 and CDR2 are SGHRS and YFSETQ.

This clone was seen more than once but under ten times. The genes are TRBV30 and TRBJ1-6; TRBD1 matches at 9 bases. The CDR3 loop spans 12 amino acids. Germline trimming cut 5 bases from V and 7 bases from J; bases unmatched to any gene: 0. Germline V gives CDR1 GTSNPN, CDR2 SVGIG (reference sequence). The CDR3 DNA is TGTGCCTGGGACAGGGGGAATTCACCCCTCCACTTT. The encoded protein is CAWDRGNSPLHF.

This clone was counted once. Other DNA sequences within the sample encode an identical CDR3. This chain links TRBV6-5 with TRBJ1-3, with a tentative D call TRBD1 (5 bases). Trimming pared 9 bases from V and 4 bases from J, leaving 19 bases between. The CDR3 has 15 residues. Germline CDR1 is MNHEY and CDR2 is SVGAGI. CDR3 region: CASKETGTSGNTIYF. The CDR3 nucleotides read TGTGCCAGTAAAGAGACCGGGACGTCGGGAAACACCATATATTTT.

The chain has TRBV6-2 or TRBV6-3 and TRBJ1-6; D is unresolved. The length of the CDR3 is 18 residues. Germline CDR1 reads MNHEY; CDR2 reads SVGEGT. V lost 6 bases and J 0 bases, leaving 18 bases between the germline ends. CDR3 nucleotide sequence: TGTGCCAGCAGCCCTCTTTACGGGTTTGGCTCCTATAATTCACCCCTCCACTTT. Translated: CASSPLYGFGSYNSPLHF.

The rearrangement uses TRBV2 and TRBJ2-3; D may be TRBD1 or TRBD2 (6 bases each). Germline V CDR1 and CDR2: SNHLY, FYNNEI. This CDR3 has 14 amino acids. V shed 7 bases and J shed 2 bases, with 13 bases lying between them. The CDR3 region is CASKIGGLTDTQYF. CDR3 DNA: TGTGCCAGCAAGATAGGGGGACTCACAGATACGCAGTATTTT.

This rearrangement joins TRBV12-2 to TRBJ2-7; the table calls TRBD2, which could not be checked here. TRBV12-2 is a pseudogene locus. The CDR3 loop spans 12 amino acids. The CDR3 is CASRLVCYEQYF. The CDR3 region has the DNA TGTGCAAGTCGCTTAGTCTGCTACGAGCAGTACTTC.

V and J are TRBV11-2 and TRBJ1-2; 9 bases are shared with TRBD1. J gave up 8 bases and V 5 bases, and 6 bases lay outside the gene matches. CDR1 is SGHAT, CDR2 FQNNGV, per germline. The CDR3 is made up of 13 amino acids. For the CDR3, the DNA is TGTGCCAGCAGCGTACAGGGGGCAGGGGGCTACACCTTC. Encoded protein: CASSVQGAGGYTF.

DNA for the CDR3: TGTGCCACCAGCAGAGAAGTGGGCAGACTCTCTGGAAACACCATATATTTT. This gives the protein CATSREVGRLSGNTIYF. This chain connects TRBV15 to TRBJ1-3; D remains ambiguous. Germline CDR1 reads LNHNV; CDR2 reads YYDKDF (reference sequence). The CDR3 has 17 amino acids. The V end was cut by 0 bases, the J end by 0 bases, with 12 bases between.

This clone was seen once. The CDR3: CASSSAGVTDTQYF. The CDR3 bases are TGCGCCAGCAGCTCGGCGGGAGTCACAGATACGCAGTATTTT. V is TRBV5-1 and J is TRBJ2-3; 7 nucleotides align to TRBD2. J lost 2 bases, V lost 3 bases, and 3 bases had no gene match. Looked up from germline, CDR1 is SGHRS and CDR2 is YFSETQ. The CDR3 has 14 amino acids.

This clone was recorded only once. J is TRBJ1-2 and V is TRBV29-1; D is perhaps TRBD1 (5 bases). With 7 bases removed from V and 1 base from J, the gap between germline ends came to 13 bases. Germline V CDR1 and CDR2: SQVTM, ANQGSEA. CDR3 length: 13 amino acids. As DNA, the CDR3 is TGCAGCGGGTCGGGGGATAATAACTATGGCTACACCTTC. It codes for CSGSGDNNYGYTF. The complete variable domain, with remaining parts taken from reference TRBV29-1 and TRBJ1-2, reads SAVISQKPSRDICQRGTSLTIQCQVDSQVTMMFWYRQQPGQSLTLIATANQGSEATYESGFVIDKFPISRPNLTFSTLTVSNMSPEDSSIYLCSGSGDNNYGYTFGSGTRLTVV.

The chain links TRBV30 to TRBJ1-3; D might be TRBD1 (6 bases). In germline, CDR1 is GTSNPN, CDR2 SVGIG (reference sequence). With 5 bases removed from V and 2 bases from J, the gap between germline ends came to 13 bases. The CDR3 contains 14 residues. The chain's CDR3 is CAWSKDRTGNTIYF. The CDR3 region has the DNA TGTGCCTGGTCGAAGGACAGAACTGGAAACACCATATATTTT.

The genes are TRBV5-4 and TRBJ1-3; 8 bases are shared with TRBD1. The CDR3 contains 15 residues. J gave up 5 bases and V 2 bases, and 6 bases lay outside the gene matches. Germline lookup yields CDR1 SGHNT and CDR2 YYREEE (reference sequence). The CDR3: CASSLNRGSRNTIYF. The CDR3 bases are TGTGCCAGCAGCTTAAACAGGGGGTCCAGAAACACCATATATTTT.

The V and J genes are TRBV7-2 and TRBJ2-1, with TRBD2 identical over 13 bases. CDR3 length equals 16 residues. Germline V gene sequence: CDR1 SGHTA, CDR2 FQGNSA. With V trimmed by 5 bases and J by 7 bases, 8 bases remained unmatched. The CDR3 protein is CASSPPGLAGKNEQFF. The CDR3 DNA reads TGTGCCAGCAGCCCTCCGGGACTAGCGGGAAAGAATGAGCAGTTCTTC.

The DNA for the CDR3 is TGTGCCAGCAGCCCTGGTTCAGGGAACTATGGCTACACCTTC. Its protein product is CASSPGSGNYGYTF. The rearrangement joins TRBV9 to TRBJ1-2; perhaps TRBD1 as D (5 bases). The CDR3 runs 14 residues. Germline CDR1 and CDR2: SGDLS and YYNGEE. Trimming cost V 4 bases and J 2 bases, with 12 bases left between them.

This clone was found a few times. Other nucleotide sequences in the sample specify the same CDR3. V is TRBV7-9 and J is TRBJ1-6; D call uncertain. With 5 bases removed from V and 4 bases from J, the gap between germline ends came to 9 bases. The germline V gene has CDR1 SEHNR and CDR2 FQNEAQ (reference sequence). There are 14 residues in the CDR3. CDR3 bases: TGTGCCAGCAGCCTTGAGCAGTATAATTCACCCCTCCACTTT. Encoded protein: CASSLEQYNSPLHF.

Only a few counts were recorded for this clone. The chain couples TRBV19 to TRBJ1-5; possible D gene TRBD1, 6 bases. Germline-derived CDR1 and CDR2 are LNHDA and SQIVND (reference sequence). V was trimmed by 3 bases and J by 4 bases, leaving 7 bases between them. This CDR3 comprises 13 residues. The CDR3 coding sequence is TGTGCCAGTAGTATGGACAGAAATCAGCCCCAGCATTTT. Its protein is CASSMDRNQPQHF.

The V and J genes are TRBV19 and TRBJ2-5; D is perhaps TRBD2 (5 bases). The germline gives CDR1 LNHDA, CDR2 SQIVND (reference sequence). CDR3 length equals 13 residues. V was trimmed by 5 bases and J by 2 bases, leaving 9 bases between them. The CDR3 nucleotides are TGTGCCAGTAGTCTGACTAAACAAGAGACCCAGTACTTC. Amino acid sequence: CASSLTKQETQYF.

CDR3 protein: CASSLRASEETQYF. CDR3 nucleotides: TGTGCCAGCAGCTTACGGGCTAGCGAGGAGACCCAGTACTTC. V is TRBV7-8 and J is TRBJ2-5; D might be TRBD2 (6 bases). The CDR3 length is 14 residues. V was shortened by 2 bases and J by 5 bases, with 12 bases between the two germline ends. Germline CDR1 is SGHVS and CDR2 is FQNEAQ.

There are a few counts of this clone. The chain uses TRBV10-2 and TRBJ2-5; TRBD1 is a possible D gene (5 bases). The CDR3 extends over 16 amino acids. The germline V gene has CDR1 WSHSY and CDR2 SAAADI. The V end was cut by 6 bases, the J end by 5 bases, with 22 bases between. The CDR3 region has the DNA TGCGCCAGCAGGGGATCTAGGGGCAGGGAAATTGAGACCCAGTACTTC. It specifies CASRGSRGREIETQYF.